This record covers a single TCR beta chain. This specimen belongs to a study of PD-L1 blockade in urothelial cancer. Assay used: immunoSEQ multiplex PCR; TCRdb lists only in-frame clones, some missing. The repertoire holds 1,500 to 2,000 clones, with 25% to 35% as singletons. The V and J ends lost 3 bases and 2 bases, in that order; junction bases with no gene match: 1. The CDR3 totals 13 residues. The germline V gene has CDR1 KGHSH and CDR2 LQKENI. This rearrangement joins TRBV18 to TRBJ2-7; 7 nucleotides agree with TRBD2. The receptor was isolated from a man aged 55 to 70 with urothelial cancer. This specimen was tumor tissue, taken before atezolizumab (anti-PD-L1) treatment. In DNA, the CDR3 is TGTGCCAGCTCACCGGCGGGGGCCTACGAGCAGTACTTC. It specifies CASSPAGAYEQYF.